These 5 T cell receptor beta chains share one sample of origin, sequenced in a study of cytomegalovirus exposure and HLA in healthy donors. In the PCR, 60 Vbeta and 13 Jbeta primers were used. Assay used: immunoSEQ multiplex PCR; TCRdb lists only in-frame clones, some missing. The table shows over 150,000 clones, with 70% to 80% occurring only once. Sequenced input: PBMCs. The source of these receptors is a woman aged 25 to 39 in good health and CMV-seronegative.

The chain carries TRBV29-1 and TRBJ2-2; TRBD1 might be the D (7 bases). This CDR3 has 15 amino acids. Germline values: CDR1 SQVTM, CDR2 ANQGSEA. V was clipped by 7 bases and J by 2 bases, with 17 bases between them. The CDR3 region is CSAGGGSLNTGELFF. The CDR3 DNA reads TGCAGCGCCGGAGGGGGCAGTCTAAACACCGGGGAGCTGTTTTTT.

The chain has TRBV6-1 and TRBJ1-2; D ambiguous. CDR1 is MNHNS, CDR2 SASEGT, per germline. The CDR3 covers 12 residues. Trimming stripped 7 bases from V and 5 bases from J, with 11 bases between. The DNA of the CDR3 is TGTGCCAGCACCCCGACTGAATATGGCTACACCTTC. Its protein is CASTPTEYGYTF.

Comment on this clone: A read error may produce the germline difference seen at one junction end. This sequence joins TRBV29-1 and TRBJ1-2; 12 bases map to TRBD1. The CDR3 loop spans 13 amino acids. The germline V gene has CDR1 SQVTM and CDR2 ANQGSEA. This CDR3 reads CSVGTGGEDGYPF. Here the CDR3 DNA reads TGCAGCGTCGGGACAGGGGGCGAAGATGGCTACCCCTTC.

This clone was seen once. V and J are TRBV29-1 and TRBJ2-3, with 7 bases identical to TRBD1. J gave up 1 base and V 5 bases, and 12 bases lay outside the gene matches. The CDR3 loop spans 16 amino acids. Germline V gene lookup returns CDR1 SQVTM and CDR2 ANQGSEA. CDR3 DNA sequence: TGCAGCGTTCGGGGCTCAAGAGGGGGCGGCACAGATACGCAGTATTTT. The encoded protein is CSVRGSRGGGTDTQYF.

The chain couples TRBV2 to TRBJ2-2; 9 positions match TRBD2. The CDR3 spans 15 residues. The junction had 9 bases not matched to a gene; V was cut back by 8 bases and J by 5 bases. The germline V gene has CDR1 SNHLY and CDR2 FYNNEI. CDR3 sequence: CASLGRGGRTGELFF. As DNA, the CDR3 is TGTGCCAGCTTAGGGCGGGGGGGCCGGACCGGGGAGCTGTTTTTT. The variable domain in full, completed from reference TRBV2 and TRBJ2-2, reads EPEVTQTPSHQVTQMGQEVILRCVPISNHLYFYWYRQILGQKVEFLVSFYNNEISEKSEIFDDQFSVERPDGSNFTLKIRSTKLEDSAMYFCASLGRGGRTGELFFGEGSRLTVL.